This entry concerns a single T cell receptor beta chain. It has no known antigen specificity. The input lacks base qualities; no much larger clone sits a single base away. The sample comes from a study of blood T cell repertoires in COVID-19 (dated by TCRdb to about 2020). Regarding the research as a whole: Samples covering the acute and convalescent phases of COVID-19 were provided by collaborators in the United States, Italy and Spain. Subjects who had been exposed to COVID-19, were actively infected with it, or had recovered from it provided the deeply sampled blood TCRbeta repertoires that made up the dataset. The material from the prospective study consisted of cDNA or gDNA derived from T cells, B-cell-depleted T cells, or PBMCs. Samples were obtained from the ongoing ImmuneRACE study (first 160 participants) and from about 1,300 subjects provided by 6 global collaborators. The repertoires were made available in a free public database intended to serve as a resource for research on the immune response to SARS-CoV-2. Where available, HLA class I and class II types were obtained from metadata supplied by the sample provider rather than from assay-based typing. Nearly every sample came with metadata listing a de-identified subject ID, COVID-19 status, age in years and sex.

Collaborating institutions collected whole blood in K2EDTA tubes following their own protocols. For TCRbeta analysis, collaborator samples were shipped as frozen whole blood, as isolated PBMCs, or as DNA extracted from either sample type. The investigation overall reported the following: How much clinical and demographic metadata was included differed by source and by participant, and the metadata was provided uncurated.

The immunoSEQ Assay, a bias-controlled multiplex PCR, was used to amplify TCRbeta CDR3 regions from genomic DNA. In the original analysis: Within the assay, amplification of reference gene primers was used to estimate how many nucleated cells each sample contained. To quantify the absolute abundance of each unique TCRbeta CDR3 rearrangement, sequence reads were collapsed and filtered. For each sample, productive Simpson clonality was calculated as the square root of Simpson's diversity index over productive rearrangements. The clones in this table, taken by TCRdb from immuneACCESS, are in-frame only. Not every clone is retained; where verified, under half of the shortfall comes from an unresolved V gene, and the cause of the rest is unknown. D and trimming were read from the DNA, whereas the V and J calls and clone size are those reported in that table. The sample table shows some 370,000 clones, and about 89% are seen once. 1% to 1.5% of the sample is held by the ten biggest clonotypes.

Inclusive of the bounding cysteine and phenylalanine, the CDR3 is 14 residues long. Just CDR3 DNA is preserved here, 42 bases in frame from base 1. Unmatched junction bases come to 1, with V trimmed by 1 base and J by 3 bases. The germline V gene encodes CDR1 MNHNS and CDR2 SASEGT. The specimen sequenced was peripheral blood. This clonotype originated in a middle-aged man with acute or convalescent COVID-19. The rearrangement combines TRBV6-1 with TRBJ2-3; 7 central bases correspond to TRBD2. The DNA reads as follows: TGTGCCAGCAGTGAAGAGGGAGGGACAGATACGCAGTATTTT. Its protein reads: CASSEEGGTDTQYF.